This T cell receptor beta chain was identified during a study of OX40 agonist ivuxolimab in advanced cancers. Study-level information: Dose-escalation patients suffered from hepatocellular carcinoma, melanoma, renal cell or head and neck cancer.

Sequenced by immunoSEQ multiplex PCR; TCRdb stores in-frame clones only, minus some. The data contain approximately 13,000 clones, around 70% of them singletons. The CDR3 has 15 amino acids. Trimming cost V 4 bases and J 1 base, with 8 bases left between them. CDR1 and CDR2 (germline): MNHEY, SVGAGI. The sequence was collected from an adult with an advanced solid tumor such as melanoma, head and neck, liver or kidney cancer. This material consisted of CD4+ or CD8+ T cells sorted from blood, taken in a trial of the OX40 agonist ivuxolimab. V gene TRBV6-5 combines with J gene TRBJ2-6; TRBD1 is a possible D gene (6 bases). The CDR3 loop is CASSSGQSGANVLTF. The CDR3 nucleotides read TGTGCCAGCAGTTCCGGACAGTCTGGGGCCAACGTCCTGACTTTC.